This entry lists 2 T cell receptor beta chains sequenced from one sample in a study of CD8+ T cells in alopecia areata. The authors extracted RNA and reverse transcribed it into cDNA as the sequencing template. Using immunoSEQ multiplex PCR, the repertoire was profiled, and TCRdb retains in-frame clones only, with some absent. The sample records more than 100,000 clones, more than 40% being singletons. Treatment in this sample: oral pan-JAK inhibitor, 5-10 mg twice daily. Sequencing used CD4+ T cells sorted from blood, obtained at week 4, from a patient treated with tofacitinib. These receptors came from a human donor with alopecia areata.

This rearrangement joins TRBV12-5 to TRBJ2-1, with a tentative D call TRBD2 (6 bases). Trimming shortened V by 6 bases and J by 4 bases, and 16 bases separated the two germline ends. The germline V gene encodes CDR1 LGHNT and CDR2 FRNRAP. This CDR3 is built from 15 residues. CDR3 loop: CASGRGSQGYNEQFF. CDR3 bases: TGTGCTAGTGGCCGGGGGTCCCAGGGTTACAATGAGCAGTTCTTC.

CDR3 DNA sequence: TGTGCCAGCACCTCGACAGGGGGCTACACTGAAGCTTTCTTT. It is translated as CASTSTGGYTEAFF. J is TRBJ1-1 and V is TRBV27; 10 positions agree with TRBD1. J lost 3 bases, V lost 7 bases, and 5 bases had no gene match. The germline CDR1 and CDR2 sequences are MNHEY and SMNVEV (reference sequence). This CDR3 contains 14 residues.